This TCR beta chain was sequenced during a study of blood T cell repertoires in COVID-19. Study-level background: The study drew acute and convalescent COVID-19 samples from the United States, Italy and Spain. T cells, B-cell-depleted T cells, or PBMCs provided the cDNA or gDNA that served as material.

Original methodology: Amplified reference gene primers provided the basis for estimating nucleated cell counts. The method was immunoSEQ multiplex PCR; TCRdb's version includes in-frame clones alone and lacks a portion of them. That table supplies the V and J calls and clone size; D and trimming were determined from the DNA. The sample holds approximately 150,000 clones; around 90% are singletons and the top ten take around 0.91%. This CDR3 is built from 14 residues. Between the trimmed V and J ends, which lost 6 bases and 1 base, there was a span of 10 bases. Germline V gene data show CDR1 as MNHEY and CDR2 as SVGAGI.

The chain employs TRBV6-5 and TRBJ2-1; D might be TRBD1 (6 bases). The sample comprised peripheral blood. The sequence derives from a woman aged 45-65 years with acute or convalescent COVID-19. CDR3 sequence: CASSPTGSYNEQFF. CDR3 bases: TGTGCCAGCAGCCCAACAGGGTCCTACAATGAGCAGTTCTTC.